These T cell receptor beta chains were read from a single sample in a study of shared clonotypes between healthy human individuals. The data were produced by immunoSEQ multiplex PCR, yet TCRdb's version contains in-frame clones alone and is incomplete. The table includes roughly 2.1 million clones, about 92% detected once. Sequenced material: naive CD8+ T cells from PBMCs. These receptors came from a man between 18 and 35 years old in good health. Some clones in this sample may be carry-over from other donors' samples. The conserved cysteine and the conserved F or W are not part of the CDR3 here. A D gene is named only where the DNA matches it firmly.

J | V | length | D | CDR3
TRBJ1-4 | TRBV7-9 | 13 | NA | ASSPKTATNEKLF
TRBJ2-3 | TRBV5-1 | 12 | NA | ASSLEVSTDTQY
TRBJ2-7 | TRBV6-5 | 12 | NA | ASSYSPTTWEQY
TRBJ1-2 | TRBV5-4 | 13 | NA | ASRANRDTLDGYT
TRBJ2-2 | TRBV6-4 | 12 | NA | ASSEALGTGELF
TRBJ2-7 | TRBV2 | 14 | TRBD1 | ASSPRRTGMGREQY
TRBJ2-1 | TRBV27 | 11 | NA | ASSPLGAAEQF
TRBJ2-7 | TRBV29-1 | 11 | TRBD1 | SAMDRGSYEQY
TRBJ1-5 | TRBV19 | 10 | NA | ASNSGNQPQH
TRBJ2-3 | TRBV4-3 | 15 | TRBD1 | ASSFGVTGTSTDTQY
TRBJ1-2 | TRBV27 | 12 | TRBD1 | ASSLSGTGHGYT
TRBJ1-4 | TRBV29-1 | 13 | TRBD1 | SVERLGQGREKLF
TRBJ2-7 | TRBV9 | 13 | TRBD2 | ASSASGTSSYEQY
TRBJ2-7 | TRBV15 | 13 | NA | ATIKGRGFEHEQY
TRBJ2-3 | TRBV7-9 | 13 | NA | ASSLVLSRVDTQY
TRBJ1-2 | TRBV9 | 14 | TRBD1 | ASSVDPSGTAYGYT
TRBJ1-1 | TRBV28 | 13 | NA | ASTTLPGRGTEAF
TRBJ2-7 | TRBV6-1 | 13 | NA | ASSELDRYPYEQY
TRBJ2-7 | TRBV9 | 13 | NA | ASSVAGRPPTEQY
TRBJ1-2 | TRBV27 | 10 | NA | ASSLAGHGYT
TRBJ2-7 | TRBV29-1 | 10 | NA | SVEGESYEQY
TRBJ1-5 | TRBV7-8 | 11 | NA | ASSPLPNQPQH